The TCR delta chain under discussion was sequenced for a study of γδ T cells in repeated Plasmodium falciparum infection. Regarding the study as a whole: Many TCRgamma sequences overlapped between individuals in stable Vgamma9/Vdelta2+ repertoires.

A few counts support this clone. Its antigen is currently unknown. TCRdb shows a much larger clone's protein in place of this DNA's translation, and the two differ at residue 8, likely through a read error; the protein shown is translated from the DNA. TCRdb re-processed the multiplex PCR reads using CATT. Among around 57,000 delta-chain clones, over 1.5% were seen once, and the ten largest hold approximately 15%. CDR1 is TSWWSYY and CDR2 is QGS in the germline V gene. Losses at the gene ends were 1 base for V and 0 bases for J; bases not matched to a gene: 19. This CDR3 spans 22 amino acids. Flow sorting of PBMC yielded separate Vgamma9/Vdelta2+ and Vdelta2-negative gammadelta T cell populations for bulk repertoire analysis.

This TCR was sampled from a pool of human donors (malaria-infected and uninfected, not separated). The chain recombines TRDV1 with TRDJ1; 11 bases agree with TRDD3. TCRdb carries no J gene annotation; the J gene was assigned here by matching the DNA with germline. The sequenced material came from gamma-delta T cells from blood. For the CDR3, the DNA is TGTGCTCTTGGGGAACGGTGTAGGTACTGGGGGATAGGGACGGCCTACACCGATAAACTCATCTTT. It encodes CALGERCRYWGIGTAYTDKLIF.